This is a list of T cell receptor beta chains from one sample in a study of blood T cell repertoires in COVID-19. The method was immunoSEQ multiplex PCR; TCRdb's version includes in-frame clones alone and lacks a portion of them. The sample holds 150,000 or so clones, about 80% seen once. The sample taken for sequencing was PBMCs or T cells enriched from blood (not recorded which). These receptors all stem from a woman in her fifties or sixties who had recovered from COVID-19. CDR3s include the opening cysteine and the closing phenylalanine or tryptophan. D genes are given only for firm matches. Clone size appears in some rows only: once, few, many, or a class for an expanded clone.

NA	TRBV7-9	TRBJ1-5	TRBD1	CASSQQGGQPQHF	TGTGCCAGCAGCCAACAGGGGGGGCAGCCCCAGCATTTT
NA	TRBV6-2/TRBV6-3	TRBJ2-7	NA	CASSYSIRVSSEQYF	TGTGCCAGCAGTTACTCGATCAGGGTCTCGAGCGAGCAGTACTTC
once	TRBV4-1	TRBJ1-2	TRBD1	CASSQDRQGAVGGYTF	TGCGCCAGCAGCCAAGACCGACAGGGGGCGGTGGGCGGCTACACCTTC
NA	TRBV19	TRBJ1-3	NA	CASSIAPPGSGNTIYF	TGTGCCAGTAGTATAGCCCCGCCCGGCTCTGGAAACACCATATATTTT
NA	TRBV19	TRBJ1-5	NA	CASSITGSGNQPQHF	TGTGCCAGTAGTATAACCGGGAGTGGTAATCAGCCCCAGCATTTT
NA	TRBV7-9	TRBJ1-6	NA	CASSLIRVDSPLHF	TGTGCCAGCAGCTTAATCAGGGTGGATTCACCCCTCCACTTT
NA	TRBV5-1	TRBJ2-3	NA	CASSWSGGGTDTQYF	TGCGCCAGCAGCTGGAGCGGAGGGGGCACAGATACGCAGTATTTT
NA	TRBV10-2	TRBJ2-3	TRBD1	CASRRDRSTDTQYF	TGCGCCAGCAGGAGGGACAGGAGCACAGATACGCAGTATTTT
NA	TRBV28	TRBJ1-5	TRBD1	CASSPSTSTGRGQPQHF	TGTGCCAGCAGTCCGAGCACATCGACAGGGAGAGGGCAGCCCCAGCATTTT
NA	TRBV19	TRBJ1-2	TRBD1	CASEGQTPGDGYTF	TGTGCCAGTGAGGGACAGACCCCAGGCGATGGCTACACCTTC
NA	TRBV18	TRBJ1-2	NA	CASSPQERDGYTF	TGTGCCAGCTCACCACAGGAGCGCGATGGCTACACCTTC
NA	TRBV3-1/TRBV3-2	TRBJ1-4	NA	CASSPWRSEDEKLFF	TGTGCCAGCAGCCCCTGGAGGTCGGAAGATGAAAAACTGTTTTTT
few	TRBV5-5	TRBJ1-2	NA	CASGREGYGYTF	TGTGCCAGCGGGAGGGAAGGCTATGGCTACACCTTC
NA	TRBV5-1	TRBJ2-2	TRBD2	CASSPTSGAWELFF	TGCGCCAGCAGCCCGACTAGCGGGGCCTGGGAGCTGTTTTTT
NA	TRBV4-1	TRBJ1-5	NA	CASSQDPPQSNQPQHF	TGCGCCAGCAGCCAAGACCCGCCACAGTCGAATCAGCCCCAGCATTTT
NA	TRBV19	TRBJ1-1	NA	CASSIQVGTEAFF	TGTGCCAGTAGTATTCAGGTGGGCACTGAAGCTTTCTTT
NA	TRBV30	TRBJ2-5	TRBD1	CACRDSRETQYF	TGTGCCTGCCGGGACAGTCGAGAGACCCAGTACTTC
NA	TRBV6-5	TRBJ2-1	NA	CASSYSEVGNEQFF	TGTGCCAGCAGTTACTCAGAGGTCGGGAATGAGCAGTTCTTC